The rows below give T cell receptor beta chains drawn from one sample of a study of T-cell memory formation after mild COVID-19. TCRdb called the 5' RACE reads again in MiXCR, with one record for every CDR3 protein. The sample records under 300,000 distinct CDR3 sequences, around 10% being singletons. The specimen sequenced was PBMCs or a T cell subset sorted from them (not recorded which). The receptors were sampled from a man between 18 and 29 years old who had mild COVID-19 (a few samples of this study predate the infection). Cell type and time point are not known. Both conserved end residues are part of each CDR3. D genes are given only for firm matches. Clone size appears in some rows only: once, few, many, or a class for an expanded clone.

>TRBV7-6|TRBD2|few|TRBJ2-1
TGTGCCAGCAGCTTACTTCGGCGGGGGAGCTCCTACAATGAGCAGTTCTTC
CASSLLRRGSSYNEQFF
>TRBV6-6|NA|NA|TRBJ2-2
TGTGCCAGCAGTTTTATGGACGGCGGGGAGCTGTTTTTT
CASSFMDGGELFF
>TRBV7-9|TRBD1|few|TRBJ1-6
TGTGCCAGCAGCTACGACAGGGAGCGTAATTCACCCCTCCACTTT
CASSYDRERNSPLHF
>TRBV29-1|NA|few|TRBJ2-3
TGCAGCGTTGAGGAAGGGGGGCCAGATACGCAGTATTTT
CSVEEGGPDTQYF
>TRBV12-3/TRBV12-4|TRBD1|many|TRBJ1-6
TGTGCCAGCAGTTTCGAGACAGGGGTGAATTCACCCCTCCACTTT
CASSFETGVNSPLHF
>TRBV7-2|NA|NA|TRBJ2-3
TGTGCCAGCAGCCAACTAGCAATAAGCACAGATACGCAGTATTTT
CASSQLAISTDTQYF
>TRBV7-6|TRBD2|NA|TRBJ2-1
TGTGCCAGCAGCTTAGGGGCGGGGGCCTACAATGAGCAGTTCTTC
CASSLGAGAYNEQFF
>TRBV6-5|NA|NA|TRBJ1-4
TGTGCCAGCAGTTACGGGACCAAAGAAAAACTGTTTTTT
CASSYGTKEKLFF
>TRBV7-9|TRBD1|few|TRBJ1-6
TGTGCCAGCAGAGCCCGGGACAGCATTGCTTCACCCCTCCACTTT
CASRARDSIASPLHF
>TRBV4-3|NA|NA|TRBJ1-2
TGCGCCAGCAGCCAGGGGGGAGGGACCTATGGCTACACCTTC
CASSQGGGTYGYTF
>TRBV20-1|NA|few|TRBJ2-5
TGCAGTGCTAGGCCCCACGGAGAGACCCAGTACTTC
CSARPHGETQYF
>TRBV20-1|TRBD1|many|TRBJ2-1
TGCAGTGCTAGACCAATTGACAGGGTCTCCTACAATGAGCAGTTCTTC
CSARPIDRVSYNEQFF
>TRBV29-1|TRBD2|NA|TRBJ2-2
TGCAGCGTTTCTGGACTAGCGAGGAACACCGGGGAGCTGTTTTTT
CSVSGLARNTGELFF
>TRBV7-8|TRBD2|many|TRBJ2-5
TGTGCCAGCAGCCGAGGGGGGACTAGCGGGGAGACCCAGTACTTC
CASSRGGTSGETQYF
>TRBV19|TRBD2|few|TRBJ2-1
TGTGCCAGTAGTCCTCAGCGGGGGAGTTACAATGAGCAGTTCTTC
CASSPQRGSYNEQFF
>TRBV12-3/TRBV12-4|NA|many|TRBJ1-1
TGTGCCAGCAGCTTCGGACAGAACACTGAAGCTTTCTTT
CASSFGQNTEAFF
>TRBV6-5|NA|few|TRBJ2-1
TGTGCCAGCATCGGGGGGCGGGGGACCTACAATGAGCAGTTCTTC
CASIGGRGTYNEQFF
>TRBV7-6|NA|NA|TRBJ1-4
TGTGCCAGCAGCTCCGTCCCAGCCGGGATCCAAACTAATGAAAAACTGTTTTTT
CASSSVPAGIQTNEKLFF
>TRBV29-1|NA|NA|TRBJ2-2
TGCAGCGTTTGGGGGCCAACCACCGGGGAGCTGTTTTTT
CSVWGPTTGELFF
>TRBV6-5|NA|NA|TRBJ2-1
TGTGCCAGCAGTTACGGCGGGGCCTACAATGAGCAGTTCTTC
CASSYGGAYNEQFF
>TRBV20-1|NA|NA|TRBJ1-5
TGCAGTGCTAGAGATGAGTTATCAGTTCAGCCCCAGCATTTT
CSARDELSVQPQHF
>TRBV5-1|NA|NA|TRBJ2-5
TGCGCCAGCCGCCCGGGTATGCAAGAGACCCAGTACTTC
CASRPGMQETQYF
>TRBV12-3/TRBV12-4|TRBD1|NA|TRBJ2-4
TGTGCCAGCAGTTTTTCCCCTGGACAGGGGAAAAACATTCAGTACTTC
CASSFSPGQGKNIQYF
>TRBV2|NA|few|TRBJ1-3
TGTGCCAGCAGTGAAGCCCGACATCTCTCTGGAAACACCATATATTTT
CASSEARHLSGNTIYF
>TRBV7-2|NA|NA|TRBJ2-7
TGTGCCAGCAGCCCAGAAGCAGGGAGGTCCTACGAGCAGTACTTC
CASSPEAGRSYEQYF
>TRBV20-1|TRBD1|many|TRBJ1-2
TGCAGTGCCCAGACAGGGGGTTATGGCTACACCTTC
CSAQTGGYGYTF
>TRBV5-1|NA|few|TRBJ2-2
TGCGCCAGCAGCTGGGTTGCCGGGGAGCTGTTTTTT
CASSWVAGELFF